The rows below give T cell receptor beta chains drawn from one sample of a study of human T cells and chemical hapten exposure. MiXCR, applied by TCRdb to the RACE reads, yields one record per CDR3 protein. The sample shows around 31,000 distinct CDR3 sequences, 6.5% to 9% of them seen only once. The sequencing input was whole blood. Receptors originate from a human donor in good health. Some clones in this sample may be carry-over from other donors' samples. The CDR3 runs from the conserved cysteine through the conserved F or W. D genes are given only for firm matches. The size field is filled for only some rows; it gives once, few, many or a size class.

TRBJ2-1,TRBD2,TRBV7-2,few,CASSLAAAGGQDEQFF,TGTGCCAGCAGCTTAGCGGCAGCGGGGGGCCAGGATGAGCAGTTCTTC
TRBJ1-6,-,TRBV12-3/TRBV12-4,many,CASRLIRQNDSPLHF,TGTGCCAGCAGGCTCATCCGACAGAATGATTCACCCCTCCACTTT
TRBJ1-5,-,TRBV6-6,-,CASSVGNRDQPQHF,TGTGCCAGCAGTGTGGGGAACCGTGATCAGCCCCAGCATTTT
TRBJ1-3,-,TRBV5-1,few,CASSWGGGSGNTIYF,TGCGCCAGCAGCTGGGGCGGCGGCTCTGGAAACACCATATATTTT
TRBJ1-5,-,TRBV20-1,many,CSAREGATQPQHF,TGCAGTGCTAGAGAGGGGGCAACTCAGCCCCAGCATTTT
TRBJ2-7,-,TRBV20-1,-,CSAGLQGHEQYF,TGCAGTGCTGGACTTCAGGGCCACGAGCAGTACTTC
TRBJ1-1,-,TRBV12-3/TRBV12-4,many,CASSLFGLEGEAFF,TGTGCCAGCAGTTTGTTTGGACTGGAGGGTGAAGCTTTCTTT
TRBJ2-3,-,TRBV5-1,-,CASSLDDRRTDTQYF,TGCGCCAGCAGCCTGGACGACAGAAGAACAGATACGCAGTATTTT
TRBJ2-3,-,TRBV18,many,CASSPLQGRTDTQYF,TGTGCCAGCTCACCACTACAGGGCCGGACAGATACGCAGTATTTT
TRBJ1-1,-,TRBV29-1,many,CSVVWGSGTEAFF,TGCAGCGTTGTCTGGGGCTCTGGCACTGAAGCTTTCTTT
TRBJ1-5,TRBD1,TRBV7-2,few,CASSSGTGVQPQHF,TGTGCCAGCAGCTCCGGGACAGGGGTTCAGCCCCAGCATTTT
TRBJ2-5,TRBD2,TRBV3-1,few,CASSQVREGETQYF,TGTGCCAGCAGCCAAGTCAGGGAGGGAGAGACCCAGTACTTC
TRBJ1-1,-,TRBV7-2,-,CASSFNQGRTEAFF,TGTGCCAGCAGCTTTAATCAGGGGCGGACTGAAGCTTTCTTT
TRBJ2-1,-,TRBV6-2/TRBV6-3,many,CASSYIVAEWRNEQFF,TGTGCCAGCAGTTACATCGTCGCTGAGTGGCGGAATGAGCAGTTCTTC
TRBJ2-1,-,TRBV21-1,many,CASSKGRISYNEQFF,TGTGCCAGCAGCAAGGGGCGGATTTCCTACAATGAGCAGTTCTTC
TRBJ1-4,-,TRBV6-6,many,CASSYERARGTNEKLFF,TGTGCCAGCAGTTACGAGAGGGCCCGGGGAACTAATGAAAAACTGTTTTTT
TRBJ1-4,TRBD1,TRBV19,many,CASSMGTVGHEKLFF,TGTGCCAGTAGTATGGGGACAGTTGGCCATGAAAAACTGTTTTTT
TRBJ2-7,-,TRBV20-1,-,CSAREGTAPYEQYF,TGCAGTGCTAGAGAAGGGACGGCACCCTACGAGCAGTACTTC
TRBJ2-3,TRBD1,TRBV24-1,few,CATSDHSNQGADTQYF,TGTGCCACCAGTGACCACTCCAATCAGGGGGCAGATACGCAGTATTTT
TRBJ2-7,TRBD1,TRBV5-5,many,CASSLRQGTYEQYF,TGTGCCAGCAGCTTGAGACAGGGGACCTACGAGCAGTACTTC
TRBJ2-3,-,TRBV28,many,CASSSPSRTYSTDTQYF,TGTGCCAGCAGTTCCCCCTCGCGGACCTATAGCACAGATACGCAGTATTTT
TRBJ2-1,TRBD2,TRBV7-9,-,CASSFPPDRDRSGGAKNEQFF,TGTGCCAGCAGCTTTCCCCCGGACAGGGATCGCAGCGGGGGGGCTAAGAATGAGCAGTTCTTC
TRBJ1-1,-,TRBV19,few,CASSINPRGESYAEAFF,TGTGCCAGTAGTATAAATCCCCGAGGAGAGTCGTACGCTGAAGCTTTCTTT
TRBJ1-1,-,TRBV4-3,-,CASSQEGRADTEAFF,TGCGCCAGCAGCCAAGAGGGCAGGGCGGACACTGAAGCTTTCTTT
TRBJ2-3,TRBD2,TRBV6-2/TRBV6-3,-,CASSYSGGATDTQYF,TGTGCCAGCAGTTATAGCGGGGGGGCCACAGATACGCAGTATTTT
TRBJ2-1,-,TRBV2,-,CASISSSYYNEQFF,TGTGCCAGCATCAGTTCCTCCTACTACAATGAGCAGTTCTTC
TRBJ2-5,-,TRBV5-1,few,CASSLGGLQETQYF,TGCGCCAGCAGCTTGGGAGGGCTCCAAGAGACCCAGTACTTC
TRBJ1-1,-,TRBV10-3,many,CATKVEGENTEAFF,TGTGCCACCAAAGTGGAAGGGGAGAACACTGAAGCTTTCTTT
TRBJ2-7,-,TRBV2,many,CASSEEQEQYF,TGTGCCAGCAGTGAAGAACAGGAGCAGTACTTC
TRBJ2-1,TRBD1,TRBV6-5,few,CASNAGQGMGNEQFF,TGTGCCAGCAACGCGGGACAGGGGATGGGCAATGAGCAGTTCTTC
TRBJ1-5,TRBD1,TRBV27,-,CASSPLTNRDRGVENQPQHF,TGTGCCAGCAGTCCCCTGACGAACCGGGACAGGGGGGTGGAAAATCAGCCCCAGCATTTT
TRBJ2-1,-,TRBV6-2/TRBV6-3,many,CASSERAPYNEQFF,TGTGCCAGCAGTGAGCGGGCTCCATACAATGAGCAGTTCTTC
TRBJ2-3,-,TRBV7-9,-,CASRSGQTDTQYF,TGTGCCAGCAGATCTGGACAGACAGATACGCAGTATTTT
TRBJ2-5,TRBD2,TRBV4-2,few,CASSQSPGLAGGSQETQYF,TGTGCCAGCAGCCAATCCCCTGGACTAGCGGGAGGATCCCAAGAGACCCAGTACTTC